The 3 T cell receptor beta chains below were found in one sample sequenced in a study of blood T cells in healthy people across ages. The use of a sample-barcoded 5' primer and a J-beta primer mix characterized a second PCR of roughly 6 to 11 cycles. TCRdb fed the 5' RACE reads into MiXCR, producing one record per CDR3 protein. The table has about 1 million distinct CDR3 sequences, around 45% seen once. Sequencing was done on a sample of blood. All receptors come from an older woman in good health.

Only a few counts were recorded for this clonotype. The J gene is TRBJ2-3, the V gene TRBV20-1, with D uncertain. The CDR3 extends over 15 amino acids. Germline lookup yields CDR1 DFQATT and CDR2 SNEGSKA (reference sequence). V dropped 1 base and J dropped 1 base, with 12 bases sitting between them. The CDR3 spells CSARASPHGTDTQYF. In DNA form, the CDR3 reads TGCAGTGCTAGAGCGAGCCCCCACGGCACAGATACGCAGTATTTT.

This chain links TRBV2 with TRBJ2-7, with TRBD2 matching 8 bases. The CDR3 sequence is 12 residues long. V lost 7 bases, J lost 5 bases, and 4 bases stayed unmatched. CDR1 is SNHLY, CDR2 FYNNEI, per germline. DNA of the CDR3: TGTGCCAGCATTGGGACTAGGGACGAGCAGTACTTC. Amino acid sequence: CASIGTRDEQYF.

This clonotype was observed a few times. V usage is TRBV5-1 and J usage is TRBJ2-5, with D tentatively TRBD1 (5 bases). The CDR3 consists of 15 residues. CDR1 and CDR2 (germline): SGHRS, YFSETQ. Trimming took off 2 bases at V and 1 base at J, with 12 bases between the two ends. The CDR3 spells CASSFESTGQETQYF. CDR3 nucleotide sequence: TGCGCCAGCAGCTTCGAAAGTACAGGCCAAGAGACCCAGTACTTC. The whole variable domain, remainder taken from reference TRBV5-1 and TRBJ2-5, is KAGVTQTPRYLIKTRGQQVTLSCSPISGHRSVSWYQQTPGQGLQFLFEYFSETQRNKGNFPGRFSGRQFSNSRSEMNVSTLELGDSALYLCASSFESTGQETQYFGPGTRLLVL.